This T cell receptor (beta chain) stems from a study of cytotoxic CD8 clonotypes in ibrutinib-treated CLL. About the study: By median roughly 74 months, around twelve had progressed and around 14 stayed remitted; responses had been 2 complete and roughly 25 partial. Broader study findings: While tracking circulating CD8+ T-cell counts, baseline clonality exceeded that of age-matched healthy donors.

The CDR3 is 16 amino acids. Trimming pared 3 bases from V and 0 bases from J, leaving 13 bases between. The V gene's germline CDR1 is SGDLS and CDR2 YYNGEE. The assay was immunoSEQ multiplex PCR, and TCRdb's table has in-frame clones only and misses some. Of fewer than 150,000 clones listed, 84% are singletons. About this clone: Its antigen is unidentified. Other DNA variants within this sample encode the same CDR3.

The chain combines TRBV9 with TRBJ2-1; TRBD1 might be the D (5 bases). The sequence was obtained from a human donor with chronic lymphocytic leukemia. The input for sequencing was PBMCs, taken after 24 months of ibrutinib treatment. This CDR3 is CASSGTGRSSYNEQFF. CDR3 nucleotide sequence: TGTGCCAGCAGCGGTACAGGAAGAAGCTCCTACAATGAGCAGTTCTTC.